These 19 T cell receptor beta chains were sequenced from one sample in a study of identical twins. TCRdb reprocessed the 5' RACE reads with MiXCR, giving one entry per CDR3 protein. The sample carries approximately 300,000 distinct CDR3 sequences, 7.5% to 9.5% recorded once. This sample also appeared in a second study, on yellow fever vaccine responses in identical twins.

Sequencing was carried out using CD8+ T cells sorted from blood. The receptors here all came from a woman younger than 30 in good health.

The chain carries TRBV20-1 and TRBJ2-1, with 8 positions matching TRBD2. The ends lost 3 bases at V and 5 bases at J; junction bases unmatched: 6. The CDR3 has 14 amino acids. The germline V gene has CDR1 DFQATT and CDR2 SNEGSKA (reference sequence). In DNA form, the CDR3 reads TGCAGTGCTAGCTCCAGCGGGGGCCACAATGAGCAGTTCTTC. Translating gives CSASSSGGHNEQFF.

This clonotype came up a few times. V gene TRBV3-1 combines with J gene TRBJ2-7, with 10 bases lining up with TRBD2. CDR3 length equals 15 residues. V shed 3 bases, J shed 5 bases, and the junction held 7 bases outside the gene matches. Germline loops: CDR1 LGHDT, CDR2 YNNKEL (reference sequence). The CDR3 DNA reads as TGTGCCAGCAGCCACCAGCGGGAGGGGGTTCACGAGCAGTACTTC. It translates to CASSHQREGVHEQYF.

The chain carries TRBV4-1 and TRBJ2-3; tentatively, D is TRBD1 (5 bases). Germline V gene lookup returns CDR1 MGHRA and CDR2 YSYEKL. The CDR3 extends over 17 amino acids. The V and J ends lost 0 bases and 0 bases respectively, with 13 bases between them. The CDR3 DNA reads TGCGCCAGCAGCCAAGATAAAGACAGCCTGAGCACAGATACGCAGTATTTT. Protein product: CASSQDKDSLSTDTQYF.

This clonotype turned up a few times. V and J are TRBV11-2 and TRBJ2-2; D may be TRBD2 (5 bases). V was trimmed by 5 bases and J by 4 bases, leaving 26 bases between them. CDR3 length equals 19 residues. Germline-derived CDR1 and CDR2 are SGHAT and FQNNGV. CDR3 DNA: TGTGCCAGCAGCCCGCGAATACCTACTAGACCGCTAGGCACCGGGGAGCTGTTTTTT. This sequence encodes CASSPRIPTRPLGTGELFF.

This clonotype was observed many times. This sequence joins TRBV6-5 and TRBJ2-1; 10 nucleotides align to TRBD2. V lost 4 bases and J lost 3; bases outside the gene matches: 3. The CDR3 loop spans 15 amino acids. CDR1 MNHEY and CDR2 SVGAGI come from the germline V gene. The CDR3 loop is CASSLLAGVYNEQFF. Here the CDR3 DNA reads TGTGCCAGCAGTTTGCTAGCGGGAGTCTACAATGAGCAGTTCTTC.

This clonotype was counted only a few times. The chain joins TRBV12-3 or TRBV12-4 to TRBJ2-2; 8 nucleotides align to TRBD1. J gave up 4 bases and V 6 bases, and 10 bases lay outside the gene matches. The CDR3 runs 16 residues. The CDR3 protein is CASSPRDRTSTGELFF. The CDR3 bases are TGTGCCAGCAGCCCCCGGGACAGGACTTCCACCGGGGAGCTGTTTTTT.

V and J are TRBV20-1 and TRBJ2-1; 8 nucleotides agree with TRBD2. CDR1 DFQATT and CDR2 SNEGSKA come from the germline V gene (reference sequence). V shed 6 bases and J 4 bases; nucleotides not matched to a gene: 8. The CDR3 contains 14 residues. The CDR3 bases are TGCAGTGCCGGGACTAGTAACCGATACAATGAGCAGTTCTTC. Amino acids: CSAGTSNRYNEQFF.

The chain joins TRBV6-5 to TRBJ2-5; 11 nucleotides line up with TRBD2. V trimming: 8 bases; J trimming: 0 bases; junction bases outside the gene matches: 8. The germline CDR1 and CDR2 sequences are MNHEY and SVGAGI. CDR3 length: 16 amino acids. The CDR3 loop reads CASCLLAGEHQETQYF. The CDR3 DNA sequence: TGTGCCAGCTGTTTACTAGCGGGGGAACACCAAGAGACCCAGTACTTC.

This clonotype was recorded at least ten times. This chain uses TRBV29-1 with TRBJ2-3, with 7 bases aligning to TRBD2. This CDR3 comprises 13 residues. Germline V CDR1 and CDR2: SQVTM, ANQGSEA. V lost 6 bases, J lost 4 bases, and 7 bases stayed unmatched. The CDR3 protein is CSVKAGWADTQYF. The DNA for the CDR3 is TGCAGCGTCAAAGCGGGATGGGCAGATACGCAGTATTTT.

The J gene is TRBJ2-7, the V gene TRBV29-1; 9 bases agree with TRBD1. Per the germline V gene, CDR1 is SQVTM and CDR2 is ANQGSEA. The length of the CDR3 is 14 residues. Trimming removed 7 bases from V and 2 bases from J; junction bases left unmatched: 9. As DNA, the CDR3 is TGCAGCGCCTGGACAGGGGAGACCGCCTACGAGCAGTACTTC. Translated: CSAWTGETAYEQYF.

This clonotype was found many times. The chain links TRBV19 to TRBJ2-6; D is unresolved. The germline V gene encodes CDR1 LNHDA and CDR2 SQIVND (reference sequence). This CDR3 comprises 14 residues. The V and J ends lost 3 bases and 0 bases respectively, with 3 bases between them. CDR3 sequence: CASSMTSGANVLTF. Written as DNA, the CDR3 is TGTGCCAGTAGTATGACCTCTGGGGCCAACGTCCTGACTTTC.

This clonotype has at least ten counts. The chain uses TRBV29-1 and TRBJ1-4; no clear D gene. The CDR3 has 13 amino acids. The V end lost 2 bases, the J end lost 14 bases, and 18 bases lay between the germline ends. The germline CDR1 and CDR2 sequences are SQVTM and ANQGSEA. The CDR3 protein is CSVETDLGLGLFF. The DNA for the CDR3 is TGCAGCGTTGAAACGGACCTTGGACTTGGGCTGTTTTTT. Full variable domain (missing parts from reference TRBV29-1 and TRBJ1-4): SAVISQKPSRDICQRGTSLTIQCQVDSQVTMMFWYRQQPGQSLTLIATANQGSEATYESGFVIDKFPISRPNLTFSTLTVSNMSPEDSSIYLCSVETDLGLGLFFGSGTQLSVL.

In its sample, this clonotype was seen many times. The chain couples TRBV20-1 to TRBJ2-7, with TRBD2 as a possible D gene (6 bases). CDR3 length equals 14 residues. Germline assignment: CDR1 DFQATT and CDR2 SNEGSKA (reference sequence). V gave up 2 bases and J gave up 3 bases, with 14 bases separating them. CDR3 DNA sequence: TGCAGTGCTAGACCCCTTGAGGAGGGCTACGAGCAGTACTTC. Its translation is CSARPLEEGYEQYF.

This clonotype was recorded a few times. This chain uses TRBV9 with TRBJ2-3; TRBD2 agrees at 10 bases. CDR3 size: 15 residues. The germline V gene has CDR1 SGDLS and CDR2 YYNGEE. Trimming removed 0 bases from V and 4 bases from J; junction bases left unmatched: 2. The CDR3 sequence: CASSVGGTSADTQYF. CDR3 coding DNA: TGTGCCAGCAGCGTAGGTGGGACTAGCGCAGATACGCAGTATTTT.

This clonotype was recorded a few times. The rearrangement links TRBV7-9 to TRBJ2-7, with D perhaps assigned TRBD1 or TRBD2 (5 bases each). This CDR3 has 15 residues. Trimming cost V 1 base and J 6 bases, with 16 bases left between them. Germline values: CDR1 SEHNR, CDR2 FQNEAQ (reference sequence). CDR3 sequence reads: CASSLERGPVLEQYF. CDR3 coding DNA: TGTGCCAGCAGCTTAGAGAGGGGTCCTGTACTCGAGCAGTACTTC.

V gene TRBV7-9 combines with J gene TRBJ2-7; no definite D call. Between the trimmed V and J ends, which lost 7 bases and 4 bases, there was a span of 11 bases. Germline CDR1 and CDR2: SEHNR and FQNEAQ (reference sequence). CDR3 length: 12 amino acids. The CDR3 sequence: CASTYNSYEQYF. CDR3 DNA: TGTGCCAGCACCTACAACAGTTACGAGCAGTACTTC.

V is TRBV5-4 and J is TRBJ1-2; a weak D match, TRBD1 (5 bases). Germline V gives CDR1 SGHNT, CDR2 YYREEE (reference sequence). V lost 1 base to trimming and J lost 0 bases, with 7 bases between them. This CDR3 is 14 amino acids long. The CDR3 DNA follows: TGTGCCAGCAGCTTGTACAGGACTAACTATGGCTACACCTTC. This translates into CASSLYRTNYGYTF.

The chain joins TRBV4-3 to TRBJ2-1; no reliable D call. The germline V gene has CDR1 LGHNA and CDR2 YSLEER. The V gene lost 0 bases and the J gene lost 8 bases, with 23 bases spanning the gap. This CDR3 has 18 residues. The DNA of the CDR3 is TGCGCCAGCAGCCAAGATAGGGTACGGCGGTCACCCCGGGATGAGCAGTTCTTC. Translating gives CASSQDRVRRSPRDEQFF.

The V call is TRBV20-1, the J call TRBJ2-1; TRBD2 matches at 10 bases. The V and J ends lost 0 bases and 2 bases, in that order; junction bases with no gene match: 13. Germline assignment: CDR1 DFQATT and CDR2 SNEGSKA (reference sequence). The CDR3 extends over 19 amino acids. The CDR3 protein is CSARDVIAGGTLPYNEQFF. DNA for the CDR3: TGCAGTGCTAGAGATGTAATAGCGGGGGGAACTTTACCCTACAATGAGCAGTTCTTC.